What follows are 14 T cell receptor beta chains derived from one specimen sequenced in a study of blood T cells in healthy people across ages. Primers used in a second PCR of about 7 to 12 cycles were a sample-barcoded 5' primer and a J-beta primer mix. One entry per CDR3 protein, called by TCRdb with MiXCR from the 5' RACE reads. This table has about 630,000 distinct CDR3 sequences, roughly 21% appearing once. The sequenced sample consisted of blood. The origin of the receptors is a man between 70 and 80 years old in good health.

This clonotype has just a few counts. This rearrangement joins TRBV5-1 to TRBJ2-4; D is possibly TRBD1 or TRBD2 (5 bases each). The ends were cut back, 0 bases at V and 2 bases at J, with 18 bases in the middle. The CDR3 spans 18 residues. CDR1 is SGHRS, CDR2 YFSETQ, per germline. CDR3 region: CASSLDPGTEGTKNIQYF. CDR3 nucleotides: TGCGCCAGCAGCTTGGACCCCGGGACCGAAGGAACCAAAAACATTCAGTACTTC.

This clonotype showed up many times. The chain joins TRBV14 to TRBJ2-7; a possible D gene is TRBD1 (6 bases). There are 13 residues in the CDR3. Between the trimmed V and J ends, which lost 2 bases and 9 bases, there was a span of 14 bases. Germline assignment: CDR1 SGHDN and CDR2 FVKESK. The CDR3, as DNA: TGTGCCAGCAGCCAACAGGGGTCCATAGGGCAGTACTTC. This encodes CASSQQGSIGQYF. The full variable domain, with the rest looked up from reference TRBV14 and TRBJ2-7, is EAGVTQFPSHSVIEKGQTVTLRCDPISGHDNLYWYRRVMGKEIKFLLHFVKESKQDESGMPNNRFLAERTGGTYSTLKVQPAELEDSGVYFCASSQQGSIGQYFGPGTRLTVT.

This clonotype was counted a few times. V usage is TRBV20-1 and J usage is TRBJ2-5; tentatively, D is TRBD2 (6 bases). Germline V CDR1 and CDR2: DFQATT, SNEGSKA (reference sequence). Trimming stripped 0 bases from V and 0 bases from J, with 14 bases between. The CDR3 consists of 16 residues. The CDR3 nucleotides are TGCAGTGCTAGAGACTTAGCGGCCAACTACCAAGAGACCCAGTACTTC. Its translation is CSARDLAANYQETQYF.

The chain has TRBV20-1 and TRBJ2-7, with 7 positions matching TRBD2. Unmatched junction bases numbered 11, after V lost 6 bases and J lost 6 bases. CDR3 size: 13 residues. In germline, CDR1 is DFQATT, CDR2 SNEGSKA (reference sequence). The CDR3 spells CSATTSGKGEQYF. The CDR3 DNA follows: TGCAGTGCAACTACCAGCGGGAAGGGCGAGCAGTACTTC.

This chain links TRBV5-1 with TRBJ2-5; 9 bases line up with TRBD1. V lost 3 bases and J lost 5; bases outside the gene matches: 8. CDR1 and CDR2 (germline): SGHRS, YFSETQ. The CDR3 extends over 15 amino acids. The DNA for the CDR3 is TGCGCCAGCAGCTGGGGGACAGGGCTTTTCGAGACCCAGTACTTC. It encodes CASSWGTGLFETQYF.

This clonotype was detected many times. The CDR3 nucleotides read TGTGCCACCAGGCCTAGCGGAGAGAGGGATACGCAGTATTTT. Translation gives CATRPSGERDTQYF. V and J are TRBV24-1 and TRBJ2-3; the match to TRBD2 covers 7 bases. CDR1 is KGHDR, CDR2 SFDVKD, per germline. With V trimmed by 7 bases and J by 6 bases, 9 bases remained unmatched. The CDR3 totals 14 residues.

This clonotype came up a few times. The chain joins TRBV29-1 to TRBJ2-7; possible D gene TRBD2, 6 bases. The CDR3 has 12 amino acids. V was trimmed by 7 bases and J by 5 bases, leaving 15 bases between them. Per the germline V gene, CDR1 is SQVTM and CDR2 is ANQGSEA. CDR3 region: CSGGDWGDEQYF. The CDR3 nucleotides are TGCAGCGGTGGGGACTGGGGAGACGAGCAGTACTTC.

The rearrangement uses TRBV28 and TRBJ2-2; D might be TRBD2 (6 bases). V gave up 3 bases and J gave up 1 base, with 9 bases separating them. The CDR3 runs to 15 residues. Per the germline V gene, CDR1 is MDHEN and CDR2 is SYDVKM. The CDR3 loop is CASSFVRENTGELFF. The DNA for the CDR3 is TGTGCCAGCAGTTTCGTGCGGGAGAACACCGGGGAGCTGTTTTTT. Variable domain in full (rest from reference TRBV28 and TRBJ2-2): DVKVTQSSRYLVKRTGEKVFLECVQDMDHENMFWYRQDPGLGLRLIYFSYDVKMKEKGDIPEGYSVSREKKERFSLILESASTNQTSMYLCASSFVRENTGELFFGEGSRLTVL.

V and J are TRBV4-1 and TRBJ2-3, with 8 bases that match TRBD2. V lost 4 bases, J lost 6 bases, and 9 bases stayed unmatched. CDR3 length equals 15 residues. CDR1 and CDR2 (germline): MGHRA, YSYEKL. DNA for the CDR3: TGCGCCAGCAGCCGCCGGGGGCGGGAGGAGGATACGCAGTATTTT. Translation gives CASSRRGREEDTQYF.

The rearrangement uses TRBV24-1 and TRBJ2-1; 10 nucleotides agree with TRBD1. Germline V gives CDR1 KGHDR, CDR2 SFDVKD. Germline trimming cut 5 bases from V and 15 bases from J; bases unmatched to any gene: 15. The CDR3 is 15 residues long. The CDR3 sequence: CATSAGTGVESLRFF. CDR3 DNA sequence: TGTGCCACCAGTGCGGGGACAGGGGTTGAGAGTCTGCGGTTCTTC.

This clonotype has just a few counts. The chain carries TRBV5-1 and TRBJ1-2; D is perhaps TRBD1 (6 bases). The CDR3 loop spans 13 amino acids. Trimming left V 1 base short and J 7 bases short, with 11 bases between. Per the germline V gene, CDR1 is SGHRS and CDR2 is YFSETQ. This CDR3 is CASSLTGARGYTF. The DNA for the CDR3 is TGCGCCAGCAGCTTGACGGGGGCGCGTGGCTACACCTTC. Supplemented by reference TRBV5-1 and TRBJ1-2, the full variable domain reads KAGVTQTPRYLIKTRGQQVTLSCSPISGHRSVSWYQQTPGQGLQFLFEYFSETQRNKGNFPGRFSGRQFSNSRSEMNVSTLELGDSALYLCASSLTGARGYTFGSGTRLTVV.

This clonotype was observed a handful of times. Germline and junction disagree at one end, which may indicate a read error. CDR3 region: CASNLAGGSSYEQYF. CDR3 sequence (DNA): TGTGCCAGCAACTTAGCGGGAGGGAGCTCCTACGAGCAGTACTTC. The chain has TRBV7-3 and TRBJ2-7; 11 bases line up with TRBD2. The CDR3 loop spans 15 amino acids. In germline, CDR1 is SGHTA, CDR2 FQGTGA.

The V and J genes are TRBV19 and TRBJ1-1, with D uncertain. The CDR3 sequence is 12 residues long. The germline V gene encodes CDR1 LNHDA and CDR2 SQIVND (reference sequence). Between the trimmed V and J ends, which lost 4 bases and 4 bases, there was a span of 7 bases. CDR3 region: CASSTGITEAFF. CDR3 DNA: TGTGCCAGTAGTACGGGGATCACTGAAGCTTTCTTT.

The rearrangement joins TRBV25-1 to TRBJ2-7, with a weak D call TRBD2 (5 bases). The end of the DNA fits TRBJ2-5 better, so the J call may be wrong. CDR3 length equals 15 residues. Germline V gene data show CDR1 as MGHDK and CDR2 as SYGVNS. CDR3 in DNA: TGTGCCAGCAGTGAATATGTTCCCCGGGGAGAGACCCAGTACTTC. Translated, it gives CASSEYVPRGETQYF.